The clone carrying this TCR beta chain was counted ten times or more. The antigen is not known. This sample was taken from a study of T cells in Graves' hyperthyroidism and ophthalmopathy. Germline-derived CDR1 and CDR2 are SGHTA and FQGNSA. Losses at the gene ends were 3 bases for V and 0 bases for J; bases not matched to a gene: 1. The CDR3 contains 14 residues. Study-wide results and limits: Ophthalmopathy prediction by the model preceded onset by a median about 6.5 months.

Patients were excluded because of uncontrolled infection, other autoimmune disease, pregnancy or lactation. RNA transcripts gave rise to amplified TCR beta CDR3 regions. The TCR CDR3 was amplified in a first-round RT-PCR using the HTBI primer set. TCRdb ran MiXCR on the multiplex PCR reads and lists one entry per CDR3 protein. The data hold 650,000 to 850,000 distinct CDR3 sequences, with roughly 20% observed a single time. The sequence was collected from a woman between 50 and 59 years old with Graves' hyperthyroidism that later progressed to Graves' ophthalmopathy. Specimen: blood. The chain combines TRBV7-2 with TRBJ2-5; 7 nucleotides match TRBD2. CDR3 residues: CASSFGGYQETQYF. The CDR3 DNA sequence: TGTGCCAGCAGCTTCGGGGGGTACCAAGAGACCCAGTACTTC. The whole variable domain, remainder taken from reference TRBV7-2 and TRBJ2-5, is GAGVSQSPSNKVTEKGKDVELRCDPISGHTALYWYRQSLGQGLEFLIYFQGNSAPDKSGLPSDRFSAERTGGSVSTLTIQRTQQEDSAVYLCASSFGGYQETQYFGPGTRLLVL.